The T cell receptor beta chain described here comes from a study of regulatory T cells in long-lasting Graves disease. Study-wide results and caveats: Persistent disease showed a preference for TRBV28, TRBJ1-2 and TRBJ2-5. Possibly, too few samples lowered accuracy.

Arm-PCR of CDR3 regions with iRepertoire HTBI primers generated TCR beta libraries. Via MiXCR, TCRdb re-called the multiplex PCR reads, giving one row per CDR3 protein. The sample lists about 460,000 distinct CDR3 sequences; around 13% were seen once. This clonotype has only a few counts. As yet, its antigen is unknown. The germline CDR1 and CDR2 sequences are GTSNPN and SVGIG (reference sequence). V shed 1 base and J 0 bases; nucleotides not matched to a gene: 1. The CDR3 has 16 residues. Time point defined: newly diagnosed GD, antithyroid drugs for less than 3 months. Extracted PBMC RNA gave rise to the TCR library. The sample was also linked to a second study, of T cells in Graves' hyperthyroidism and ophthalmopathy. That source notes: The model identified upcoming ophthalmopathy a median about six months ahead of onset.

This specimen consisted of peripheral blood mononuclear cells (PBMCs), obtained at new diagnosis, from a patient treated with antithyroid drugs. The chain couples TRBV30 to TRBJ2-2, with 11 bases that match TRBD1. The sequence came from a woman aged 45-65 years with Graves disease. CDR3 nucleotide sequence: TGTGCCTGGAGTGGGGGACAGGGGGCGAACACCGGGGAGCTGTTTTTT. As protein: CAWSGGQGANTGELFF. The variable domain in full, completed from reference TRBV30 and TRBJ2-2, reads SQTIHQWPATLVQPVGSPLSLECTVEGTSNPNLYWYRQAAGRGLQLLFYSVGIGQISSEVPQNLSASRPQDRQFILSSKKLLLSDSGFYLCAWSGGQGANTGELFFGEGSRLTVL.